This is a list of T cell receptor beta chains from one sample in a study of cytotoxic CD8 clonotypes in ibrutinib-treated CLL. Profiled with immunoSEQ multiplex PCR; TCRdb holds only in-frame clones, not every one. Among 20,000 to 25,000 clones, roughly 75% were seen once, and the ten largest hold approximately 7.2%. The material sequenced was PBMCs, taken before ibrutinib treatment. The receptors come from a human donor with chronic lymphocytic leukemia. The CDR3 runs from the conserved cysteine through the conserved F or W. A D gene is named only where the DNA matches it firmly. A row's size may be missing; if present it is once, few, many or a size class.

TRBD2	TRBV6-5	.	TRBJ2-7	TGTGCCAGCAGATTCGGGACTAGCGGGAGATATGAGCAGTACTTC	CASRFGTSGRYEQYF
TRBD1	TRBV7-9	.	TRBJ2-7	TGTGCCAGCAGTTCCGGGACAGGGGGCTTCGACGAGCAGTACTTC	CASSSGTGGFDEQYF
TRBD2	TRBV27	few	TRBJ2-7	TGTGCCAGCACTTTCGCTAGCGGGAGGTACGAGCAGTACTTC	CASTFASGRYEQYF
.	TRBV5-1	.	TRBJ2-3	TGCGCCAGCAGCAGGGCCCGACAGGCTAGCACAGATACGCAGTATTTT	CASSRARQASTDTQYF
.	TRBV7-9	.	TRBJ1-5	TGTGCCAGCAGCTTAGGTACAGGGTACCCCGATCAGCCCCAGCATTTT	CASSLGTGYPDQPQHF
.	TRBV28	few	TRBJ1-5	TGTGCCAGCAGGAAGAGCAATCAGCCCCAGCATTTT	CASRKSNQPQHF
.	TRBV5-4	.	TRBJ2-5	TGTGCCAGCAGGAAGCTGGAGGAGGAGACCCAGTACTTC	CASRKLEEETQYF
TRBD1	TRBV7-9	once	TRBJ1-1	TGTGCCAGCAGCCGGGGACAGAAGAACACTGAAGCTTTCTTT	CASSRGQKNTEAFF
.	TRBV6-5	.	TRBJ1-5	TGTGCCAGCAGGCAGACAGATTATAGCAATCAGCCCCAGCATTTT	CASRQTDYSNQPQHF
TRBD1	TRBV5-8	.	TRBJ2-1	TGTGCCAGCAACCGGGACAGGGTGGGCGAGCAGTTCTTC	CASNRDRVGEQFF
TRBD1	TRBV5-1	.	TRBJ1-1	TGCGCCAGCAGCCCCAGACAGGGGGCTCTCTCTGAAGCTTTCTTT	CASSPRQGALSEAFF
TRBD1	TRBV9	.	TRBJ1-4	TGTGCCAGCAGCCTCCAGACAGGGTTGCGTGAAAAACTGTTTTTT	CASSLQTGLREKLFF
.	TRBV9	.	TRBJ1-6	TGTGCCAGCAGCGTATCTATGGGGGATCCTCGTAATTCACCCCTCCACTTT	CASSVSMGDPRNSPLHF
.	TRBV28	.	TRBJ2-5	TGTGCCAGCAGTTCGCGGGAGACCCAGTACTTC	CASSSRETQYF
TRBD2	TRBV11-2	.	TRBJ2-5	TGTGCCAGCAGCCCACAACTAGCGGGAGTGGGAGAGACCCAGTACTTC	CASSPQLAGVGETQYF
.	TRBV4-1	.	TRBJ1-2	TGCGCCAGCAGCCAAGATCTGGGGTTAGACTATGGCTACACCTTC	CASSQDLGLDYGYTF
TRBD2	TRBV25-1	.	TRBJ2-2	TGTGCCAGCAGTATAGCGGGGGGCACCGGGGAGCTGTTTTTT	CASSIAGGTGELFF
.	TRBV9	.	TRBJ1-2	TGTGCCAGCAGTGGACAGCCTAACTATGGCTACACCTTC	CASSGQPNYGYTF
TRBD2	TRBV19	.	TRBJ2-1	TGTGCCAGTAGTATCGGTGGGACTAGCTCAGAGCAGTTCTTC	CASSIGGTSSEQFF
TRBD1	TRBV30	.	TRBJ1-1	TGTGCCTGGACCAGGGGAGGGACAGGGAACACTGAAACTTTCTTT	CAWTRGGTGNTETFF
TRBD2	TRBV6-1	.	TRBJ2-7	TGTGCCAGCAGTGAAGCGCGGGGGGGACAGTCGTTCCAGCAGTACTTC	CASSEARGGQSFQQYF
.	TRBV11-2	.	TRBJ1-4	TGTGCCAGCAGCTTATGGGGGGAAAAACTGTTTTTT	CASSLWGEKLFF
.	TRBV10-3	.	TRBJ1-5	TGTGCCACTCTTCGGGACGGGGCGGATCAGCCCCAGCATTTT	CATLRDGADQPQHF
.	TRBV6-1	.	TRBJ2-1	TGTGCCAGCAGTGACCCGGGACAATTGTATGAGCAGTTCTTC	CASSDPGQLYEQFF
TRBD1	TRBV5-1	few	TRBJ2-1	TGCGCCAGACAGGGGAGAACTTACAATGAGCAGTTCTTC	CARQGRTYNEQFF
TRBD1	TRBV5-6	.	TRBJ2-2	TGTGCCAGCAGCCCGTCCGGGACAGAATTGACCGGGGAGCTGTTTTTT	CASSPSGTELTGELFF
.	TRBV18	.	TRBJ1-2	TGTGCCAGCTCCCAACAGGAGGACTATGGCTACACCTTC	CASSQQEDYGYTF
.	TRBV7-9	.	TRBJ1-1	TGTGCCAGCAGCTTAATACTGGGGAACACTGAAGCTTTCTTT	CASSLILGNTEAFF
TRBD2	TRBV29-1	.	TRBJ2-1	TGCAGCGTTGTCAGCGGGGGGCAACTCAATGAGCAGTTCTTC	CSVVSGGQLNEQFF
.	TRBV7-2	.	TRBJ2-7	TGTGCCAGCAGCTTAGTGGGGGAGCAGTACTTC	CASSLVGEQYF
TRBD1	TRBV19	.	TRBJ2-1	TGTGCCAGTATGGACAGGGGGTCCGGAGAGCAGTTCTTC	CASMDRGSGEQFF
.	TRBV7-8	.	TRBJ1-5	TGTGCCAGCAGCCCAGGGGGCAATCAGCCCCAGCATTTT	CASSPGGNQPQHF
TRBD1	TRBV6-5	once	TRBJ1-1	TGTGCCCTTCAGGGGGCCACTGAAGCTTTCTTT	CALQGATEAFF
TRBD2	TRBV11-2	.	TRBJ2-3	TGTGCCAGCAGCGACGGACTAGCGGGGGTAGATACGCAGTATTTT	CASSDGLAGVDTQYF
.	TRBV5-1	.	TRBJ1-3	TGCGCCAGCAGCTTGGACCTGGGCTCTGGAAACACCATATATTTT	CASSLDLGSGNTIYF
.	TRBV9	few	TRBJ1-2	TGTGCCAGCAGCGCAACAGGGTCCGGCTACACCTTC	CASSATGSGYTF
.	TRBV28	.	TRBJ1-2	TGTGCCAGCAGTTTTGTTGAGGTTAACTATGGCTACACCTTC	CASSFVEVNYGYTF
.	TRBV6-6	.	TRBJ2-2	TGTGCCACCCAAGGGACGGTGAACACCGGGGAGCTGTTTTTT	CATQGTVNTGELFF
.	TRBV7-8	once	TRBJ2-3	TGTGCCAGCAGCCTAGAGGGCAATCCGGACACAGATACGCAGTATTTT	CASSLEGNPDTDTQYF
.	TRBV7-3	.	TRBJ1-2	TGTGCCAGCAGCCCATCTCGGGGGGTCGATGGCTACACCTTC	CASSPSRGVDGYTF
TRBD1	TRBV11-1	few	TRBJ1-1	TGTGCCAGCAGCCGGGGACAGGGAGCCCATGAAGCTTTCTTT	CASSRGQGAHEAFF
.	TRBV9	few	TRBJ1-4	TGTGCCAGCAGCTCTCGGGAGGGTGAAAAACTGTTTTTT	CASSSREGEKLFF
.	TRBV29-1	few	TRBJ2-1	TGCAGCGTTGGAGGGTACAATGAGCAGTTCTTC	CSVGGYNEQFF
.	TRBV5-6	.	TRBJ2-7	TGTGCCAGCAGCTTGAGGGGCGACGAGCAGTACTTC	CASSLRGDEQYF
TRBD2	TRBV5-8	.	TRBJ2-3	TGTGCCAGCAGCTTGGGGCGGGGGGGCGAGACAGATACGCAGTATTTT	CASSLGRGGETDTQYF
.	TRBV9	.	TRBJ1-1	TGTGCCAGCAGCGTTGTAGGTGGACCTGAAGCTTTCTTT	CASSVVGGPEAFF
.	TRBV5-1	.	TRBJ2-2	TGCGCCAGCAGCTCCCAAGGGTTGGACGGGGAGCTGTTTTTT	CASSSQGLDGELFF
TRBD1	TRBV28	.	TRBJ1-5	TGTGCCAGCAGTACCGGGACAGGCAGGAATCAGCCCCAGCATTTT	CASSTGTGRNQPQHF
.	TRBV19	.	TRBJ2-1	TGTGCCAGTAGTATAGGCTCGGGGACCTACAATGAGCAGTTCTTC	CASSIGSGTYNEQFF
.	TRBV28	once	TRBJ1-2	TGTGCCAGCAGCATTAACTATGGCTACACCTTC	CASSINYGYTF
TRBD2	TRBV7-2	once	TRBJ2-1	TGTGCCAGCAGCTACCAGGCGGCTAGCGGGGGGGCCATGAATGAGCAGTTCTTC	CASSYQAASGGAMNEQFF
TRBD2	TRBV6-6	.	TRBJ2-2	TGTGCCAGCAGTCCTGGACTAGCGGGGGGGCCCGGGGAGCTGTTTTTT	CASSPGLAGGPGELFF
.	TRBV5-1	.	TRBJ2-3	TGCGCCAGCGGACCGGGACAACTAACAGATACGCAGTATTTT	CASGPGQLTDTQYF